This T cell receptor beta chain derives from a study of T cell repertoires in cytomegalovirus infection. Study as a whole: HLA-B-restricted CMV epitopes that are well studied, plus recently identified HLA-C-restricted ones, were used by the study.

Study-level findings and limits: Ex vivo, HLA-C-restricted CMV-specific TCR beta clonotypes prevailed over the rest of the response.

TCRdb fed the reads into MiXCR, producing one record per CDR3 protein. Here the sample spans 900,000 to 950,000 distinct CDR3 sequences, more than 25% being singletons. V shed 3 bases, J shed 4 bases, and the junction held 5 bases outside the gene matches. From germline, CDR1 is DFQATT and CDR2 SNEGSKA (reference sequence). The CDR3 contains 13 residues. Concerning this clonotype: What it binds is unknown.

Here the sequenced sample was cultured CD8+ T cells from PBMCs, taken from culture after CMV antigen stimulation. The TCR originated in a human donor in good health (CMV status not recorded). Some clones in this sample may be carry-over from other donors' samples. The chain carries TRBV20-1 and TRBJ1-1; 7 positions match TRBD1. CDR3 amino acids: CSARPPGGTEAFF. The CDR3 DNA follows: TGCAGTGCTAGGCCCCCAGGGGGCACTGAAGCTTTCTTT.